A single sample is the source of the 13 T cell receptor beta chains below, sequenced in a study of T cell repertoires in cytomegalovirus infection. TCRdb re-analysed the reads in MiXCR, keeping a single row per CDR3 protein. Of under 350,000 distinct CDR3 sequences detected, roughly a tenth appear once; the ten largest clones hold approximately 2.4%. Sequencing used PBMCs. These receptors were obtained from a human donor in good health (CMV status not recorded). Some clones in this sample may be carry-over from other donors' samples.

V is TRBV27 and J is TRBJ2-7; D gene uncertain. V was shortened by 7 bases and J by 2 bases, with 12 bases between the two germline ends. CDR1 is MNHEY, CDR2 SMNVEV, per germline (reference sequence). CDR3 length: 13 amino acids. The CDR3 loop is CASMGYTTYEQYF. CDR3 nucleotide sequence: TGTGCCAGCATGGGCTACACTACCTACGAGCAGTACTTC.

This clonotype has at least ten counts. The chain links TRBV29-1 to TRBJ1-2; no clear D gene. The CDR3 extends over 9 amino acids. V was shortened by 4 bases and J by 6 bases, with 3 bases between the two germline ends. From germline, CDR1 is SQVTM and CDR2 ANQGSEA. The CDR3 reads CSVGDGYTF. As DNA, the CDR3 is TGCAGCGTTGGAGATGGCTACACCTTC.

This clonotype was recorded a few times. This rearrangement joins TRBV5-1 to TRBJ2-5, with D uncertain. Germline V gene sequence: CDR1 SGHRS, CDR2 YFSETQ. V dropped 4 bases and J dropped 2 bases, with 9 bases sitting between them. The CDR3 runs 13 residues. As DNA, the CDR3 is TGCGCCAGCAGCCAGAACCTGCAAGAGACCCAGTACTTC. It specifies CASSQNLQETQYF.

Many counts were recorded for this clonotype. CDR3 nucleotide sequence: TGTGCCAGCAGCTTTCCGCACCAGGTAGCCGGAGATACGCAGTATTTT. This sequence encodes CASSFPHQVAGDTQYF. V and J are TRBV7-9 and TRBJ2-3; D remains ambiguous. The CDR3 spans 16 residues. Trimming cost V 3 bases and J 5 bases, with 18 bases left between them. From germline, CDR1 is SEHNR and CDR2 FQNEAQ (reference sequence).

Points on this clonotype: A much bigger clone sits one base away, suggesting this may be a read error. Here the CDR3 omits its conserved ending phenylalanine or tryptophan, so a read error is the likely source. This chain links TRBV28 with TRBJ2-1, with D possibly TRBD2 on 7 matching bases. The V and J ends lost 3 bases and 4 bases respectively, with 10 bases between them. This CDR3 has 14 amino acids. Germline values: CDR1 MDHEN, CDR2 SYDVKM. The CDR3 nucleotides read TGTGCCAGCAGTTTCGGGGGGCGATACAATGAGCAGTTCTAC. Translated: CASSFGGRYNEQFY.

This sequence joins TRBV20-1 and TRBJ2-5; perhaps TRBD1 as D (6 bases). From germline, CDR1 is DFQATT and CDR2 SNEGSKA (reference sequence). V lost 6 bases and J 8 bases, leaving 19 bases between the germline ends. The CDR3 is 13 residues long. The CDR3 region is CSAPRQEVGTQYF. The CDR3 DNA sequence: TGCAGTGCACCCCGACAGGAGGTGGGAACCCAGTACTTC.

Ten or more counts support this clonotype. This chain connects TRBV7-2 to TRBJ2-2; 10 bases map to TRBD2. Germline CDR1 and CDR2: SGHTA and FQGNSA. J lost 9 bases, V lost 5 bases, and 9 bases had no gene match. The CDR3 has 15 amino acids. CDR3 amino acids: CASSPYSGGLRELFF. CDR3 nucleotide sequence: TGTGCCAGCAGCCCCTATAGCGGGGGGCTCCGGGAGCTGTTTTTT.

The chain is built from TRBV5-1 and TRBJ1-1, with a tentative D call TRBD1 (5 bases). The CDR3 extends over 14 amino acids. Germline CDR1 and CDR2: SGHRS and YFSETQ. The V end was cut by 2 bases, the J end by 5 bases, with 13 bases between. The CDR3 region is CASSFRDGGTEAFF. The DNA for the CDR3 is TGCGCCAGCAGCTTCCGGGACGGGGGGACTGAAGCTTTCTTT.

This clonotype was observed a handful of times. The chain links TRBV10-3 to TRBJ2-3; tentatively, D is TRBD1 (6 bases). The V gene lost 5 bases and the J gene lost 4 bases, with 16 bases spanning the gap. Germline V gene sequence: CDR1 ENHRY, CDR2 SYGVKD. This CDR3 region has 15 residues. The CDR3 reads CAISSDSPGADTQYF. CDR3 nucleotide sequence: TGTGCCATCAGTTCGGACAGCCCAGGCGCAGATACGCAGTATTTT.

This clonotype was seen many times. The chain combines TRBV28 with TRBJ1-3; D not certain. The V end was cut by 5 bases, the J end by 1 base, with 9 bases between. Germline V gives CDR1 MDHEN, CDR2 SYDVKM. The CDR3 contains 14 residues. As DNA, the CDR3 is TGTGCCAGCAGTCCGGCCGGTTCTGGAAACACCATATATTTT. This gives the protein CASSPAGSGNTIYF. Based on the CDR3 plus reference TRBV28 and TRBJ1-3, the full variable domain is DVKVTQSSRYLVKRTGEKVFLECVQDMDHENMFWYRQDPGLGLRLIYFSYDVKMKEKGDIPEGYSVSREKKERFSLILESASTNQTSMYLCASSPAGSGNTIYFGEGSWLTVV.

This clonotype was picked up many times. The CDR3 protein is CASRPGGLGSYNEQFF. CDR3 DNA: TGTGCCAGCAGACCGGGGGGGCTTGGGTCCTACAATGAGCAGTTCTTC. The chain employs TRBV6-2 or TRBV6-3 and TRBJ2-1; 8 positions match TRBD2. Per the germline V gene, CDR1 is MNHEY and CDR2 is SVGEGT. The J segment lost 1 base and the V segment lost 6 bases, leaving 8 bases of the junction unmatched. CDR3 length: 16 residues.

The V call is TRBV7-6, the J call TRBJ2-1, with a weak D call TRBD1 (5 bases). CDR1 is SGHVS, CDR2 FNYEAQ, per germline. The CDR3 runs 16 residues. The V end lost 1 base, the J end lost 5 bases, and 15 bases lay between the germline ends. CDR3 in DNA: TGTGCCAGCAGCTTAGAGGCAGGGTCCGACCACAATGAGCAGTTCTTC. As protein: CASSLEAGSDHNEQFF.

Many counts were recorded for this clonotype. The V call is TRBV4-2, the J call TRBJ2-1; 10 nucleotides line up with TRBD2. V was clipped by 0 bases and J by 12 bases; unmatched bases: 11. CDR1 and CDR2 from the germline V gene are LGHNA and YNFKEQ. The length of the CDR3 is 16 residues. CDR3 bases: TGTGCCAGCAGCCAAGAACTAGCGGGGCAGGGGAGCGGGCAGTTCTTC. Translating gives CASSQELAGQGSGQFF.